These T cell receptor beta chains were read from a single sample in a study of blood T cell repertoires in COVID-19. Assay used: immunoSEQ multiplex PCR; TCRdb lists only in-frame clones, some missing. The sample lists approximately 70,000 clones, just over 90% seen once, with approximately 2.8% in the top ten. The sample taken for sequencing was peripheral blood. The receptors shown here come from a man aged 45 to 65 with COVID-19, enrolled during active disease. Each CDR3 is given with its conserved first and last residue. A D gene is named only where the DNA matches it firmly. The size entry is marked missing in some rows and otherwise reads once, few, many or a size class.

j_gene	d_gene	abundance	v_gene	CDR3nt	CDR3aa
TRBJ2-7	TRBD2	NA	TRBV3-1/TRBV3-2	TGTGCCAGCAGCCCCTATGGCGGGAGAGGAGTGCAGTACTTC	CASSPYGGRGVQYF
TRBJ1-4	TRBD1	NA	TRBV6-5	TGTGCCAGCAGTTACCGGGGACAGACTAATGAAAAACTGTTTTTT	CASSYRGQTNEKLFF
TRBJ1-4	NA	NA	TRBV28	TGTGCCAGCAGTGCGGGAGGGGCGACAACTAATGAAAAACTGTTTTTT	CASSAGGATTNEKLFF
TRBJ1-1	NA	NA	TRBV7-3	TGTGCCAGCAGCTTAGAGGTTAACACTGAAGCTTTCTTT	CASSLEVNTEAFF
TRBJ2-1	TRBD2	NA	TRBV7-9	TGTGCCAGCAGCCCGTTGGCGGGGGGTAGCGGGAGGGCTTACGAGCAGTTCTTC	CASSPLAGGSGRAYEQFF
TRBJ2-3	NA	NA	TRBV29-1	TGCAGCGTTGAAGAAAGCGACTGGGTATCAGATACGCAGTATTTT	CSVEESDWVSDTQYF
TRBJ2-7	TRBD1	NA	TRBV6-1	TGTGCCAGCAGTGAGGGGACAGTCAATAGGGACTACGAGCAGTACTTC	CASSEGTVNRDYEQYF
TRBJ1-6	TRBD1	NA	TRBV5-1	TGCGCCAGCAGCTTGGTTGGCAGGGGGGATTCACCCCTCCACTTT	CASSLVGRGDSPLHF
TRBJ2-1	NA	few	TRBV7-2	TGTGCCAGCAGCACCGACGGGTTAAATGGCAATGAGCAGTTCTTC	CASSTDGLNGNEQFF
TRBJ2-7	TRBD1	NA	TRBV6-2/TRBV6-3	TGTGCCAGCACCCCGGGACAGAGCCTCTACGAGCAGTACTTC	CASTPGQSLYEQYF
TRBJ1-1	NA	NA	TRBV6-5	TGTGCCAGCAGTTACGGGACAAGATTGAACACTGAAGCTTTCTTT	CASSYGTRLNTEAFF
TRBJ2-5	NA	NA	TRBV5-1	TGCGCCAGCAGCACCCTAGAGGAGGGGGAGACCCAGTACTTC	CASSTLEEGETQYF
TRBJ1-1	TRBD1	NA	TRBV19	TGTGCCAGTAGTATGCCAAATACAGGGGGCGAAGCTTTCTTT	CASSMPNTGGEAFF
TRBJ1-5	NA	NA	TRBV28	TGTGCCAGCAGTTTAAGGCGGATAAATCAGCCCCAGCATTTT	CASSLRRINQPQHF
TRBJ2-7	TRBD1	once	TRBV11-2	TGTGCCAGCAGCCCTCGTGCGGACAGGGCCTACGAGCAGTACTTC	CASSPRADRAYEQYF
TRBJ1-4	TRBD1	NA	TRBV4-1	TGCGCCAGCAGGCAAACGTTCCGGGACAGGCATCAACTCGGGGGAAAACTGTTTTTT	CASRQTFRDRHQLGGKLFF
TRBJ2-4	TRBD2	NA	TRBV9	TGTGCCAGCAGCGTAGGAGCGGGAGGCGACATTCAGTACTTC	CASSVGAGGDIQYF
TRBJ2-5	TRBD2	NA	TRBV9	TGTGCCAGTACGCCGGGACTAGCGGGAGTGGGTGGGCGGCAAGAGACCCAGTACTTC	CASTPGLAGVGGRQETQYF
TRBJ2-1	TRBD2	NA	TRBV29-1	TGCAGCGTTGAAGTCGGACTAGCGGGAGCCCTAAGGGGCAATGAGCAGTTCTTC	CSVEVGLAGALRGNEQFF
TRBJ2-3	NA	NA	TRBV5-4	TGTGCCAGCAGCGCAGGGGCGGGGGCAGATACGCAGTATTTT	CASSAGAGADTQYF
TRBJ2-7	NA	NA	TRBV6-6	TGTGCCAGCAGTTACGGGACAAACTCCTACGAGCAGTACTTC	CASSYGTNSYEQYF
TRBJ1-5	TRBD1	NA	TRBV6-5	TGTGCCAGCAGCCCCACAGGGGGCAAGGCCCAGCCCCAGCATTTT	CASSPTGGKAQPQHF
TRBJ1-1	NA	NA	TRBV29-1	TGCAGCGTTCCCAGGGCCGTTGGCACTGAAGCTTTCTTT	CSVPRAVGTEAFF
TRBJ2-3	NA	NA	TRBV5-1	TGCGCCAGCAGCCAACCGCGGGGAGATACGCAGTATTTT	CASSQPRGDTQYF
TRBJ2-2	TRBD2	NA	TRBV5-1	TGCGCCAGCAGCCGTGAGATAGCGGGAGATCCCGCCGGGGAGCTGTTTTTT	CASSREIAGDPAGELFF
TRBJ1-1	NA	once	TRBV27	TGTGCCAGCGCTGGACACCTTTTGAACACTGAAGCTTTCTTT	CASAGHLLNTEAFF
TRBJ2-1	NA	NA	TRBV21-1	TGTGCCAGCAGCAAAAGGAGGCTAGCGGGAGGCAGTTACAATGAGCAGTTCTTC	CASSKRRLAGGSYNEQFF
TRBJ1-2	NA	NA	TRBV5-1	TGCGCCAGCAGCCCCCTCGACAGCGGGTATGGCTACACCTTC	CASSPLDSGYGYTF
TRBJ2-2	NA	NA	TRBV5-4	TGTGCCAGCAGCGAGCGACAGGTCACCGGGGAGCTGTTTTTT	CASSERQVTGELFF
TRBJ2-5	TRBD2	NA	TRBV7-2	TGTGCCAGCAGGGTTAGCGGGAGGGCCGCGGAGACCCAGTACTTC	CASRVSGRAAETQYF
TRBJ2-3	TRBD1	NA	TRBV20-1	TGCAGTGCTTCCCGGGACAGGGGACAATATTTT	CSASRDRGQYF